The rows below give T cell receptor beta chains drawn from one sample of a study of PD-L1 blockade in urothelial cancer. Sequencing was performed with immunoSEQ multiplex PCR; in TCRdb, only in-frame clones are kept and a portion is missing. The sample lists more than 30,000 clones, around 89% occurring once. The sequencing here drew on PBMCs, taken around atezolizumab (anti-PD-L1) treatment. The receptors derive from a man of 80 years or more with urothelial cancer. Both conserved end residues are part of each CDR3. D genes are given only for firm matches. Not every row has a clone size; where given, it reads once, few, many or a size class.

D gene	clone size	J gene	V gene	CDR3 protein	CDR3 DNA
TRBD2	NA	TRBJ2-1	TRBV7-9	CASSRRGLAGAGEQFF	TGTGCCAGCAGCCGACGGGGACTAGCGGGAGCTGGTGAGCAGTTCTTC
TRBD1	once	TRBJ2-5	TRBV11-2	CASSSTGDPQETQYF	TGTGCCAGCAGTTCCACAGGGGACCCCCAAGAGACCCAGTACTTC
NA	NA	TRBJ2-7	TRBV27	CASSSLLQGRYEQYF	TGTGCCAGCAGTTCCCTCCTACAGGGGAGGTACGAGCAGTACTTC
TRBD1	NA	TRBJ2-7	TRBV28	CASSPVDRGLSYEQYF	TGTGCCAGCAGTCCCGTCGACAGGGGGCTCTCCTACGAGCAGTACTTC
TRBD1	NA	TRBJ1-3	TRBV29-1	CSVEFNRGGYGNTIYF	TGCAGCGTTGAATTCAACAGGGGAGGCTATGGAAACACCATATATTTT
TRBD1	NA	TRBJ2-1	TRBV27	CASSYRGYNEQFF	TGTGCCAGCAGTTACAGGGGATACAATGAGCAGTTCTTC
NA	NA	TRBJ2-5	TRBV2	CASSEIRLGETQYF	TGTGCCAGCAGTGAAATCAGACTAGGGGAGACCCAGTACTTC
TRBD1	NA	TRBJ2-7	TRBV19	CASSSSLDRDLAREQYF	TGTGCCAGTAGTTCATCCCTCGACAGGGACCTCGCGCGCGAGCAGTACTTC
NA	NA	TRBJ1-2	TRBV28	CASSLTFGGDYGYTF	TGTGCCAGCAGCCTGACCTTTGGAGGGGACTATGGCTACACCTTC
TRBD2	NA	TRBJ2-3	TRBV4-1	CASRPAGGGADTQYF	TGCGCCAGCCGCCCGGCGGGAGGGGGAGCGGATACGCAGTATTTT
TRBD1	NA	TRBJ1-1	TRBV5-1	CASSLPLGTGGFFTEAFF	TGCGCCAGCAGCTTACCGCTCGGGACAGGGGGCTTCTTCACTGAAGCTTTCTTT
TRBD1	NA	TRBJ1-4	TRBV10-3	CAISEGTEAATNEKLFF	TGTGCCATCAGTGAGGGGACAGAAGCTGCAACTAATGAAAAACTGTTTTTT
TRBD2	NA	TRBJ2-5	TRBV14	CASSQVGGRARETQYF	TGTGCCAGCAGCCAAGTTGGCGGGAGGGCCCGGGAGACCCAGTACTTC
TRBD2	NA	TRBJ2-4	TRBV29-1	CSVSPGGVKNIQYF	TGCAGCGTTTCGCCGGGAGGGGTCAAAAACATTCAGTACTTC
NA	NA	TRBJ1-2	TRBV18	CASSPKEQLRGYTF	TGTGCCAGCTCACCTAAGGAACAGCTTAGGGGCTACACCTTC
TRBD2	NA	TRBJ2-5	TRBV18	CASSPPGIFGGSQETQYF	TGTGCCAGCTCACCACCGGGTATTTTCGGGGGGTCCCAAGAGACCCAGTACTTC
NA	NA	TRBJ2-7	TRBV28	CASSIPPNRYAEQYF	TGTGCCAGCAGTATACCCCCGAATCGGTATGCCGAGCAGTACTTC
TRBD1	NA	TRBJ2-3	TRBV29-1	CSARDSRNGDTQYF	TGCAGCGCGAGGGACAGCCGGAACGGGGATACGCAGTATTTT
TRBD1	NA	TRBJ1-2	TRBV19	CASSPGQGDGYTF	TGTGCCAGTAGTCCGGGACAGGGGGACGGCTACACCTTC
NA	NA	TRBJ1-1	TRBV5-1	CASSPRGGRALNTEAFF	TGCGCCAGCAGCCCTAGGGGGGGGCGGGCTTTGAACACTGAAGCTTTCTTT
NA	NA	TRBJ1-5	TRBV5-5	CASTETGSSNQPQHF	TGTGCCAGCACCGAAACAGGGAGCAGCAATCAGCCCCAGCATTTT
TRBD2	once	TRBJ2-2	TRBV27	CASSFRGGTNTGELFF	TGTGCCAGCAGTTTTCGGGGGGGGACGAACACCGGGGAGCTGTTTTTT
NA	NA	TRBJ2-7	TRBV5-4	CASSYNSYEQYF	TGTGCCAGCAGCTATAACTCCTACGAGCAGTACTTC
NA	NA	TRBJ2-4	TRBV19	CASSIDSGVDIQYF	TGTGCCAGTAGTATAGATTCAGGGGTCGACATTCAGTACTTC
NA	NA	TRBJ2-2	TRBV11-2	CASSLDSRGELFF	TGTGCCAGCAGCTTAGATTCTAGAGGGGAGCTGTTTTTT
TRBD1	NA	TRBJ2-7	TRBV6-5	CASRGGTGRYEQYF	TGTGCCAGCAGGGGGGGGACAGGGAGATACGAGCAGTACTTC
NA	NA	TRBJ2-4	TRBV4-1	CASSQGPIEGIQYF	TGCGCCAGCAGCCAAGGACCCATAGAGGGCATTCAGTACTTC
NA	NA	TRBJ2-7	TRBV28	CASSPQTIIVQYF	TGTGCCAGCAGTCCCCAGACTATAATAGTGCAGTACTTC
TRBD2	once	TRBJ2-7	TRBV29-1	CSVLRRSGRGDEQYF	TGCAGCGTTCTGAGGCGCAGCGGGAGGGGGGACGAGCAGTACTTC
NA	NA	TRBJ2-5	TRBV5-3	CARSFLRQGPRETQYF	TGTGCCAGAAGCTTCCTGCGGCAGGGGCCTCGGGAGACCCAGTACTTC
NA	NA	TRBJ2-7	TRBV5-1	CASRGTLIQYEQYF	TGCGCCAGCAGAGGAACACTCATACAGTACGAGCAGTACTTC
NA	NA	TRBJ2-2	TRBV5-5	CASSYSVGELFF	TGTGCCAGCAGCTACTCGGTAGGGGAGCTGTTTTTT
NA	NA	TRBJ2-7	TRBV7-9	CASSLHVTHPADQYF	TGTGCCAGCAGCTTACACGTGACTCATCCCGCCGACCAGTACTTC
NA	once	TRBJ1-5	TRBV18	CASSPGTDQPQHF	TGTGCCAGCTCACCTGGTACAGATCAGCCCCAGCATTTT
TRBD2	NA	TRBJ2-6	TRBV9	CASSVQGRVLSGANVLTF	TGTGCCAGCAGCGTTCAAGGGAGGGTTCTGTCTGGGGCCAACGTCCTGACTTTC
NA	NA	TRBJ2-5	TRBV7-2	CASSSIAGFRETQYF	TGTGCCAGCAGCTCTATAGCCGGGTTTAGGGAGACCCAGTACTTC
NA	NA	TRBJ1-1	TRBV29-1	CSVRGRMNTEAFF	TGCAGCGTTAGGGGGAGAATGAACACTGAAGCTTTCTTT
TRBD2	once	TRBJ2-5	TRBV4-2	CASSRSGRTETQYF	TGTGCCAGCAGCCGAAGCGGGAGGACAGAGACCCAGTACTTC
NA	NA	TRBJ1-2	TRBV21-1	CASSKAPRGYGYTF	TGTGCCAGCAGCAAAGCTCCAAGGGGCTATGGCTACACCTTC
NA	NA	TRBJ2-2	TRBV5-4	CASSLDAENTGELFF	TGTGCCAGCAGCTTGGATGCAGAAAACACCGGGGAGCTGTTTTTT
NA	NA	TRBJ2-7	TRBV18	CASSQSGSETYEQYF	TGTGCCAGCTCGCAGAGCGGAAGTGAGACCTACGAGCAGTACTTC
NA	few	TRBJ1-5	TRBV30	CAWSVTGRDQPQHF	TGTGCCTGGAGTGTGACAGGACGTGATCAGCCCCAGCATTTT
TRBD2	NA	TRBJ2-7	TRBV11-3	CASSQNGLAAYEQYF	TGTGCCAGCAGCCAAAACGGACTAGCGGCCTACGAGCAGTACTTC
TRBD1	few	TRBJ2-5	TRBV18	CASSPTTGTGEETQYF	TGTGCCAGCTCACCGACTACTGGGACAGGGGAAGAGACCCAGTACTTC
NA	NA	TRBJ1-2	TRBV30	CAWRDSNYGYTF	TGTGCCTGGAGGGACAGTAATTATGGCTACACCTTC
TRBD2	NA	TRBJ2-1	TRBV19	CASSSLAGDSAEQFF	TGTGCCAGTAGTTCCCTAGCGGGAGATTCGGCTGAGCAGTTCTTC
NA	once	TRBJ1-3	TRBV25-1	CASIPGSGNTIYF	TGTGCCAGCATCCCAGGGTCTGGAAACACCATATATTTT
TRBD1	NA	TRBJ1-3	TRBV27	CASSRVTGVGNTIYF	TGTGCCAGCAGTCGGGTGACAGGGGTCGGAAACACCATATATTTT
NA	NA	TRBJ2-1	TRBV4-3	CASSQEGLRGNEQFF	TGCGCCAGCAGCCAAGAAGGACTAAGAGGGAATGAGCAGTTCTTC
NA	NA	TRBJ1-5	TRBV5-1	CASSPEGISGRPQHF	TGCGCCAGCAGCCCGGAAGGGATAAGTGGGAGGCCCCAGCATTTT
NA	NA	TRBJ2-1	TRBV7-9	CASSPTGFYNEQFF	TGTGCCAGCAGTCCTACAGGGTTCTACAATGAGCAGTTCTTC
TRBD1	NA	TRBJ2-1	TRBV7-2	CASSLQGALYNEQFF	TGTGCCAGCAGCCTACAGGGGGCCCTCTACAATGAGCAGTTCTTC
TRBD1	NA	TRBJ2-2	TRBV10-3	CAISTRQGAHAGELFF	TGTGCCATCAGTACCCGACAGGGGGCGCACGCCGGGGAGCTGTTTTTT
NA	NA	TRBJ2-7	TRBV30	CAWNRVATYEQYF	TGTGCCTGGAACAGGGTCGCCACCTACGAGCAGTACTTC
NA	NA	TRBJ2-7	TRBV28	CASSTSGRATYEQYF	NA
TRBD2	NA	TRBJ2-7	TRBV5-1	CASSYLAGSSYEQYF	TGCGCCAGCAGCTATTTAGCGGGGTCCTCCTACGAGCAGTACTTC
TRBD1	NA	TRBJ1-4	TRBV7-9	CASSLVEGAAEKLFF	TGTGCCAGCAGCTTAGTCGAGGGGGCCGCGGAAAAACTGTTTTTT
TRBD2	few	TRBJ2-7	TRBV2	CASSPWTSGTSSSYEQYF	TGTGCCAGCAGTCCATGGACTAGCGGGACGTCAAGCTCCTACGAGCAGTACTTC
TRBD1	NA	TRBJ2-5	TRBV19	CASSIPGQGVTPAKTQYF	TGTGCCAGTAGTATTCCGGGACAGGGGGTAACCCCCGCAAAGACCCAGTACTTC